This T cell receptor (beta chain) came from a study of blood T cells in healthy people across ages (dated by TCRdb to the mid-2010s). About the investigation overall: Template switching captured roughly one uniquely barcoded TCR beta cDNA molecule per two T cells in model experiments. The study measured age-related changes in TCR beta repertoire diversity using deep sequencing normalized with unique cDNA molecular identifiers. Donors were grouped into four age groups: young (average about 15 years), middle-aged (under 40), aged (approximately 67) and long-lived (approximately 82). To avoid experimental bias, donors of different ages were randomly spread across the sequencing lanes. Using the same blood draw, the study looked at two additional independent replicas of 1 million unique cDNA reads for two donors, one aged 18 to 29 and the other aged 80 or older. Points the paper makes about the study in general: The long-lived group showed more naive CD4+ T cells, fewer expanded clones and increased TCR diversity than the aged group, suggesting age selection. Because donor CMV infection status was unknown, age-related changes in expanded clonotypes were potentially confounded. Observed TCR beta diversity per million T cells fell roughly linearly with age, and a significant reduction was already apparent by age roughly 40. The percentage of naive T cells measured by flow cytometry correlated strongly with observed TCR beta diversity. Total diversity estimates from one million sequenced T cells were considered lower bounds and underestimates. Bulk unsorted PBMC profiling prevented conclusive comparison of naive and antigen-experienced compartments.

The protocol used for the library was 5' RACE. Data came from an Illumina HiSeq 2500. A second roughly 6 to 11 cycle PCR used a sample-barcoded 5' primer and a J-beta primer mix. A unique molecular identifier was introduced onto each TCR beta cDNA molecule by a template-switch 5' adaptor carrying 12 random nucleotides. Each sample yielded at least 2.5 million CDR3-containing paired-end reads. All of the RNA was converted into first-strand cDNA using the Mint cDNA synthesis kit, with a TRBC-specific oligonucleotide serving as the primer. After uracil-DNA glycosylase treatment, a first 18-cycle PCR used universal primers M1SS and BC2_uni_R on all cDNA. Turning to the authors' computational methods: Normalization of each sample was performed by random selection of 1 million high-quality reads, each carrying a distinct molecular identifier. Instead of being binned into consensus sequences, reads with shared molecular identifiers were discarded. MiTCR, with a Q25 quality threshold and the strictest error-elimination algorithm, was used for CDR3 identification, clonotype clustering and error correction. Lower-bound total TCR beta diversity was estimated with a nonparametric unseen species model using Euler transformation. TCRdb cleaned the public reads at Q25 with fastp, built clones with MiXCR and kept in-frame beta chains. Rows are combined by CDR3 protein, so each entry shows the most common genes and DNA. The V and J calls and clone size are TCRdb's, not the authors'. The sample data list about 810,000 distinct CDR3 sequences, and 35% to 40% of these were observed just once. The ten most abundant clones make up 13% of the sample.

Donors were 30 to 45 systemically healthy Caucasian individuals from Russia aged roughly 6 to 100 years. Each donor gave about 11 milliliters of peripheral blood, drawn into EDTA-treated Vacutainer tubes. Ficoll-Paque density-gradient centrifugation was used to isolate PBMCs, with at least 6.5 million per sample. Total RNA was extracted from PBMCs with Trizol reagent, with at least 5.5 micrograms obtained per sample. Naive CD45RAhigh/CD27high T cell percentages were measured by flow cytometry on a PBMC aliquot from every donor. This clonotype came up a few times. The antigen it recognizes is unknown. No much larger clonotype is one base removed from it; base qualities were not supplied. For CDR1 and CDR2, the germline V gene lists SGHRS and YFSETQ. V was cut back by 1 base and J by 4 bases, leaving a gap of 8 bases between them. Spanning cysteine to phenylalanine, the CDR3 consists of 14 amino acids. This entry keeps only the CDR3 DNA: 42 bases, framed from base 1.

The receptor was isolated from a young man in good health. The sequencing input was blood. Recombination linked TRBV5-1 to TRBJ2-2; a confident D gene designation cannot be given. The CDR3: CASSLKGSTGELFF. The DNA is TGCGCCAGCAGCTTGAAGGGATCCACCGGGGAGCTGTTTTTT.